The clone carrying this T cell receptor beta chain has ten or more counts. In the library, individual cDNA molecules carried attached unique molecular identifiers. One entry per CDR3 protein, called by TCRdb with MiXCR from the 5' RACE reads. The table has under 70,000 distinct CDR3 sequences, approximately 6% seen once. The entry originates in a study of early T cells in non-severe SARS-CoV-2 infection. The length of the CDR3 is 11 residues. The V end was cut by 2 bases, the J end by 5 bases, with 2 bases between. Germline CDR1 and CDR2: MDHEN and SYDVKM. The chain couples TRBV28 to TRBJ2-3; D ambiguous. The origin of this receptor is an adult who was a healthcare worker with PCR-confirmed SARS-CoV-2 infection or an uninfected control (not recorded which). Sequencing used whole blood, obtained at baseline. CDR3 in amino acids: CASSLIDTQYF. The CDR3 DNA follows: TGTGCCAGCAGTTTAATAGATACGCAGTATTTT.